The sequence of this TCR beta chain was determined in a study of T-cell reconstitution after alpha-beta-depleted transplantation in children. Study-level results: T-cell numbers and diversity, one year after transplant, stemmed largely from T cells that were newly produced.

Preparing the TCRbeta library involved the use of unique molecular identifiers. TCRdb re-analysed the PCR reads in MiXCR, keeping a single row per CDR3 protein. The repertoire holds about 300,000 distinct CDR3 sequences, with around 10% as singletons. From germline, CDR1 is ENHRY and CDR2 SYGVKD. This CDR3 has 15 residues. Germline trimming cut 5 bases from V and 7 bases from J; bases unmatched to any gene: 5. The table lists this clonotype with many counts. Its antigen remains unknown. Sequencing used PBMCs, obtained before TCRalphabeta/CD19-depleted stem cell transplant. V is TRBV10-3 and J is TRBJ2-3; 14 bases agree with TRBD2. The receptor's source is a boy less than two years old with acute myeloid leukemia, due to receive a stem cell transplant. Here the CDR3 reads CAISRTSGGRNTQYF. The CDR3 DNA follows: TGTGCCATCAGTCGGACTAGCGGGGGGCGGAATACGCAGTATTTT.